Below are 27 T cell receptor beta chains sequenced from a single sample in a study of identical twins. Each CDR3 protein gets one entry after TCRdb re-called the 5' RACE reads with MiXCR. The profile shows hundreds of thousands of distinct CDR3 sequences, less than 9% of them singletons. The same specimen was also included in a second study, on yellow fever vaccine responses in identical twins.

The sample taken for sequencing was memory (CD45RO+) T cells sorted from blood. Receptors were obtained from a young woman in good health.

This clonotype was recorded many times. This rearrangement joins TRBV20-1 to TRBJ2-2; 10 nucleotides agree with TRBD1. Germline trimming cut 2 bases from V and 7 bases from J; bases unmatched to any gene: 7. CDR1 and CDR2 from the germline V gene are DFQATT and SNEGSKA (reference sequence). The CDR3 is 15 residues long. The CDR3 DNA follows: TGCAGTGCTAGATCTGGGACAGGGGATTTCGGGGAGCTGTTTTTT. Amino acid sequence: CSARSGTGDFGELFF.

This clonotype was detected many times. The chain couples TRBV14 to TRBJ1-3; the D gene is possibly TRBD1 (5 bases). Per germline, CDR1 SGHDN and CDR2 FVKESK. This CDR3 comprises 15 residues. V lost 2 bases and J 0 bases, leaving 8 bases between the germline ends. CDR3: CASSQQGLSGNTIYF. The CDR3 DNA reads TGTGCCAGCAGCCAACAGGGCCTCTCTGGAAACACCATATATTTT.

This clonotype was found many times. V usage is TRBV2 and J usage is TRBJ2-2, with a weak D call TRBD2 (7 bases). Looked up from germline, CDR1 is SNHLY and CDR2 is FYNNEI. V was trimmed by 5 bases and J by 4 bases, leaving 14 bases between them. The CDR3 is made up of 15 amino acids. The CDR3 DNA is TGTGCCAGCAGTAGCGGGACAACCTTCACCGGGGAGCTGTTTTTT. As protein: CASSSGTTFTGELFF.

This chain links TRBV7-9 with TRBJ2-3; 9 bases fit TRBD2. The CDR3 length is 16 residues. After removal of 2 bases from V and 3 bases from J, the junction contained 6 bases not matched to a gene. Germline V gene sequence: CDR1 SEHNR, CDR2 FQNEAQ (reference sequence). CDR3 sequence: CASSLPPGLATDTQYF. For the CDR3, the DNA is TGTGCCAGCAGCTTACCTCCGGGACTAGCTACAGATACGCAGTATTTT.

This rearrangement joins TRBV2 to TRBJ2-6; no reliable D call. The CDR3 loop spans 15 amino acids. Trimming stripped 5 bases from V and 0 bases from J, with 8 bases between. Germline-derived CDR1 and CDR2 are SNHLY and FYNNEI. CDR3 sequence (DNA): TGTGCCAGCAGTCCTGGTATCTCTGGGGCCAACGTCCTGACTTTC. It is translated as CASSPGISGANVLTF.

This clonotype has a count of ten or more. CDR3 region: CASSQSGATDTQYF. In DNA, the CDR3 is TGTGCCAGCAGCCAGAGCGGGGCCACAGATACGCAGTATTTT. The chain combines TRBV4-2 with TRBJ2-3; TRBD2 agrees at 7 bases. From germline, CDR1 is LGHNA and CDR2 YNFKEQ. The CDR3 has 14 residues. J was trimmed by 2 bases and V by 3 bases; bases with no gene match: 2.

This clonotype turned up a few times. CDR3 nucleotide sequence: TGTGCCAGCTCACCTGTCATAAGAGGACAGGGTAGTAACGAGCAGTACTTC. Its translation is CASSPVIRGQGSNEQYF. The chain joins TRBV18 to TRBJ2-7; 8 positions agree with TRBD1. The CDR3 runs 17 residues. CDR1 KGHSH and CDR2 LQKENI come from the germline V gene. J was trimmed by 5 bases and V by 3 bases; bases with no gene match: 15.

The rearrangement joins TRBV5-1 to TRBJ2-5, with 8 bases lining up with TRBD2. Germline CDR1 reads SGHRS; CDR2 reads YFSETQ. The V and J ends lost 0 bases and 0 bases, in that order; junction bases with no gene match: 16. The CDR3 is 20 amino acids. CDR3 nucleotide sequence: TGCGCCAGCAGCTTGGTGCCCTCAGGCGGGGGGACCCAGTACCAAGAGACCCAGTACTTC. It specifies CASSLVPSGGGTQYQETQYF.

The gene calls are TRBV19 and TRBJ2-3; 7 bases are shared with TRBD2. This CDR3 has 16 residues. The trim removed 3 bases at V and 6 bases at J, leaving 12 bases unmatched. Germline-derived CDR1 and CDR2 are LNHDA and SQIVND (reference sequence). CDR3 nucleotides: TGTGCCAGTAGTATTAGGCGGGAGAGGGGCGTCGATACGCAGTATTTT. Encoded protein: CASSIRRERGVDTQYF.

The table lists this clonotype with a few counts. The V and J genes are TRBV29-1 and TRBJ2-3; a possible D gene is TRBD1 (6 bases). Germline assignment: CDR1 SQVTM and CDR2 ANQGSEA. Between the trimmed V and J ends, which lost 6 bases and 1 base, there was a span of 17 bases. This CDR3 is built from 15 residues. Here the CDR3 reads CSVGAQAPGTDTQYF. The CDR3 DNA sequence: TGCAGCGTGGGGGCACAGGCCCCTGGCACAGATACGCAGTATTTT.

There are many counts of this clonotype. The chain links TRBV7-2 to TRBJ2-7, with 13 nucleotides matching TRBD2. The CDR3 is 15 residues long. The germline CDR1 and CDR2 sequences are SGHTA and FQGNSA. V lost 5 bases, J lost 2 bases, and 3 bases stayed unmatched. In DNA form, the CDR3 reads TGTGCCAGCAGCAGACTAGCGGGGGGACCCTACGAGCAGTACGTC. Protein: CASSRLAGGPYEQYV.

This clonotype occurred a few times. The V and J genes are TRBV18 and TRBJ1-1; D is unresolved. The CDR3 length is 13 residues. Trimming cost V 6 bases and J 3 bases, with 11 bases left between them. Germline V gene sequence: CDR1 KGHSH, CDR2 LQKENI. The CDR3 spells CASSRTKDTEAFF. CDR3 coding DNA: TGTGCCAGCTCCCGGACTAAGGACACTGAAGCTTTCTTT.

This clonotype was seen more than once but under ten times. The gene calls are TRBV11-2 and TRBJ2-3, with D maybe TRBD2 (5 bases). V lost 2 bases, J lost 5 bases, and 14 bases lay in between. Germline-derived CDR1 and CDR2 are SGHAT and FQNNGV. This CDR3 region has 15 residues. The CDR3 region is CASSLLELVVDTQYF. DNA of the CDR3: TGTGCCAGCAGCTTACTAGAACTAGTTGTAGATACGCAGTATTTT.

The gene calls are TRBV4-1 and TRBJ1-4; D is perhaps TRBD1 (5 bases). The CDR3 is made up of 17 amino acids. The V gene lost 2 bases and the J gene lost 8 bases, with 21 bases spanning the gap. Per germline, CDR1 MGHRA and CDR2 YSYEKL. The chain's CDR3 is CASSQRGDSTSLEKLFF. The CDR3 nucleotides read TGCGCCAGCAGCCAACGGGGGGATTCAACGTCGCTGGAAAAACTGTTTTTT.

The table lists this clonotype with a few counts. The J gene is TRBJ2-1, the V gene TRBV6-4; perhaps TRBD2 as D (6 bases). The germline V gene encodes CDR1 MRHNA and CDR2 SNTAGT. CDR3 length: 13 amino acids. Trimming pared 3 bases from V and 9 bases from J, leaving 12 bases between. This CDR3 is CASSELEAGEQFF. CDR3 DNA: TGTGCCAGCAGTGAGCTTGAAGCGGGTGAGCAGTTCTTC.

This clonotype was detected a few times. The chain links TRBV18 to TRBJ2-7; possibly TRBD1 for D (6 bases). The CDR3 consists of 15 residues. V lost 0 bases to trimming and J lost 2 bases, with 11 bases between them. Per the germline V gene, CDR1 is KGHSH and CDR2 is LQKENI. The CDR3 sequence is CASSPPQGSAYEQYF. In nucleotides, the CDR3 is TGTGCCAGCTCACCACCGCAGGGGAGCGCCTACGAGCAGTACTTC. Combining the CDR3 with reference TRBV18 and TRBJ2-7 gives the whole variable domain NAGVMQNPRHLVRRRGQEARLRCSPMKGHSHVYWYRQLPEEGLKFMVYLQKENIIDESGMPKERFSAEFPKEGPSILRIQQVVRGDSAAYFCASSPPQGSAYEQYFGPGTRLTVT.

The genes are TRBV20-1 and TRBJ2-7; 7 positions match TRBD2. CDR3 length: 14 amino acids. CDR1 and CDR2 from the germline V gene are DFQATT and SNEGSKA (reference sequence). J was trimmed by 0 bases and V by 5 bases; bases with no gene match: 7. This CDR3 is CSAFREESSYEQYF. The CDR3 DNA is TGCAGTGCTTTCCGGGAGGAGAGCTCCTACGAGCAGTACTTC.

This chain connects TRBV6-4 to TRBJ2-2; D might be TRBD1 (6 bases). The germline V and J ends were trimmed by 6 bases and 3 bases, with 8 bases remaining between them. The CDR3 contains 13 residues. Germline V lookup: CDR1 MRHNA, CDR2 SNTAGT. The CDR3: CASSTGHTGELFF. The CDR3 region has the DNA TGTGCCAGCAGCACAGGGCACACCGGGGAGCTGTTTTTT.

This chain connects TRBV7-2 to TRBJ1-1; D is uncertain. Germline V gives CDR1 SGHTA, CDR2 FQGNSA. V was shortened by 7 bases and J by 11 bases, with 17 bases between the two germline ends. The CDR3 consists of 12 residues. In nucleotides, the CDR3 is TGTGCCAGCAACATACTTCGCGTAGCGGCTTTCTTT. Residues: CASNILRVAAFF.

This clonotype has ten or more counts. J is TRBJ2-7 and V is TRBV29-1, with 12 nucleotides matching TRBD2. Trimming took 7 bases from V and 5 from J; bases not matched to a gene: 9. This CDR3 is built from 14 residues. Germline V lookup: CDR1 SQVTM, CDR2 ANQGSEA. The CDR3 reads CSATGLAGSNEQYF. In nucleotides, the CDR3 is TGCAGCGCCACAGGACTAGCGGGATCGAACGAGCAGTACTTC.

The V and J genes are TRBV9 and TRBJ2-5, with 7 bases fitting TRBD2. The V gene end was trimmed by 4 bases and the J gene end by 1 base; junction bases not matched to a gene: 7. This CDR3 has 15 residues. Germline V CDR1 and CDR2: SGDLS, YYNGEE. DNA for the CDR3: TGTGCCAGCAGCACCAGAGCGGGGACCCAAGAGACCCAGTACTTC. This sequence encodes CASSTRAGTQETQYF.

This clonotype was picked up many times. The V and J genes are TRBV12-3 or TRBV12-4 and TRBJ2-3; 7 nucleotides line up with TRBD2. The V gene end was trimmed by 1 base and the J gene end by 2 bases; junction bases not matched to a gene: 15. This CDR3 has 19 residues. CDR3: CASSLDRLLTSASTDTQYF. The CDR3 nucleotides read TGTGCCAGCAGTTTAGACAGATTACTAACTAGCGCCTCCACAGATACGCAGTATTTT.

This chain links TRBV24-1 with TRBJ2-2, with TRBD2 as a possible D gene (5 bases). Between the trimmed V and J ends, which lost 5 bases and 1 base, there was a span of 10 bases. Per the germline V gene, CDR1 is KGHDR and CDR2 is SFDVKD. This CDR3 has 15 residues. The CDR3, as DNA: TGTGCCACCAGTGCCCTTCGGGGGAACACCGGGGAGCTGTTTTTT. This encodes CATSALRGNTGELFF.

Ten or more counts support this clonotype. The rearrangement uses TRBV10-2 and TRBJ2-1, with TRBD2 identical over 9 bases. CDR1 is WSHSY, CDR2 SAAADI, per germline. J lost 0 bases, V lost 4 bases, and 4 bases had no gene match. The CDR3 sequence is 16 residues long. CDR3 sequence (DNA): TGCGCCAGCAGTGGGATTAGCGGGAGCTCCTACAATGAGCAGTTCTTC. It is translated as CASSGISGSSYNEQFF.

The sample holds many counts of this clonotype. The chain employs TRBV10-3 and TRBJ2-1, with 8 positions matching TRBD2. The CDR3 has 14 amino acids. Germline V gene data show CDR1 as ENHRY and CDR2 as SYGVKD. Germline trimming cut 7 bases from V and 3 bases from J; bases unmatched to any gene: 5. The DNA for the CDR3 is TGTGCCATCAAGGGCGGGGGGTACTACAATGAGCAGTTCTTC. Amino acid sequence: CAIKGGGYYNEQFF.

This clonotype was seen ten or more times. This chain connects TRBV29-1 to TRBJ1-2; 8 nucleotides line up with TRBD1. V was pared by 3 bases and J by 4 bases, with 16 bases of the junction left unmatched. The CDR3 extends over 17 amino acids. Looked up from germline, CDR1 is SQVTM and CDR2 is ANQGSEA. The CDR3 reads CSVETGDGSAGGYGYTF. The CDR3 nucleotides read TGCAGCGTTGAGACAGGGGATGGTTCCGCTGGGGGCTATGGCTACACCTTC.

In this sample, this clonotype turned up a few times. The J gene is TRBJ2-7, the V gene TRBV3-1; no clear D. This CDR3 is built from 11 residues. Germline V gene sequence: CDR1 LGHDT, CDR2 YNNKEL (reference sequence). Trimming cost V 6 bases and J 3 bases, with 6 bases left between them. The CDR3 is CASRKGYEQYF. The CDR3 coding sequence is TGTGCCAGCAGAAAGGGCTACGAGCAGTACTTC.